These 10 T cell receptor beta chains originate from one sample sequenced in a study of T cells after somatic rescue of genetic block (dated by TCRdb to about 2020). To prepare the library, the immunoSEQ multiplex PCR assay was applied. Sourced from immuneACCESS, this table was stored by TCRdb with only in-frame sequences that have V and J called. A share of the clones is absent; for the studies checked, an unresolved V gene accounts for under half, and the remainder has no known explanation. This sample lists 70,000 or so clones; less than 95% were detected once. The ten top clones hold about 3% of the sample. The specimen sequenced was peripheral blood mononuclear cells (PBMCs). The receptors originated from a man aged 35-49 years.

This clone appeared a single time. V usage is TRBV6-1 and J usage is TRBJ1-5, with TRBD1 identical over 8 bases. Germline assignment: CDR1 MNHNS and CDR2 SASEGT. The CDR3 is 15 residues long. Trimming removed 6 bases from V and 2 bases from J; junction bases left unmatched: 6. CDR3 sequence (DNA): TGTGCCAGCAGGCAGGGGGCTGATGGCAATCAGCCCCAGCATTTT. Amino acids: CASRQGADGNQPQHF.

This clone was seen a handful of times. Written as DNA, the CDR3 is TGTGCCAGTAGAGTTGACAGGGGAGTTAGCAATCAGCCCCAGCATTTT. It specifies CASRVDRGVSNQPQHF. V gene TRBV19 combines with J gene TRBJ1-5; 8 bases agree with TRBD1. The CDR3 contains 16 residues. The germline V gene has CDR1 LNHDA and CDR2 SQIVND (reference sequence). The ends lost 6 bases at V and 0 bases at J; junction bases unmatched: 7.

The rearrangement links TRBV2 to TRBJ1-6; weak D call: TRBD1 (5 bases). The V gene lost 8 bases and the J gene lost 10 bases, with 15 bases spanning the gap. This CDR3 has 13 amino acids. The germline V gene encodes CDR1 SNHLY and CDR2 FYNNEI. For the CDR3, the DNA is TGTGCCAGCGGAGGGGTGATCGACTCACCCCTCCACTTT. Translation gives CASGGVIDSPLHF.

The V call is TRBV18, the J call TRBJ1-5; D perhaps matches TRBD1 (6 bases). This CDR3 is 15 amino acids long. CDR1 and CDR2 from the germline V gene are KGHSH and LQKENI. The V and J ends lost 2 bases and 0 bases respectively, with 8 bases between them. Here the CDR3 reads CASSPEGHSNQPQHF. In DNA, the CDR3 is TGTGCCAGCTCACCAGAGGGACATAGCAATCAGCCCCAGCATTTT.

The chain uses TRBV19 and TRBJ2-7; 10 positions match TRBD1. The V and J ends lost 4 bases and 3 bases, in that order; junction bases with no gene match: 3. Germline V lookup: CDR1 LNHDA, CDR2 SQIVND (reference sequence). The CDR3 contains 14 residues. CDR3 protein: CASSKDRGSYEQYF. The DNA for the CDR3 is TGTGCCAGTAGTAAGGACAGGGGGAGCTACGAGCAGTACTTC.

The V call is TRBV7-8, the J call TRBJ1-5; a possible D gene is TRBD1 (6 bases). The V gene lost 1 base and the J gene lost 0 bases, with 13 bases spanning the gap. CDR3 length equals 17 residues. Germline loops: CDR1 SGHVS, CDR2 FQNEAQ. CDR3: CASSLVGGGYSNQPQHF. The CDR3 bases are TGTGCCAGCAGCTTAGTCGGAGGGGGATATAGCAATCAGCCCCAGCATTTT.

The rearrangement joins TRBV5-1 to TRBJ2-7, with D hard to call. The CDR3 is 12 amino acids. V lost 0 bases, J lost 6 bases, and 7 bases lay in between. Germline V gives CDR1 SGHRS, CDR2 YFSETQ. As DNA, the CDR3 is TGCGCCAGCAGCTTGGAAGGGCCCGAGCAGTACTTC. Translated: CASSLEGPEQYF.

This clone was seen only once. The V call is TRBV19, the J call TRBJ1-5; 7 nucleotides match TRBD1. Losses at the gene ends were 6 bases for V and 9 bases for J; bases not matched to a gene: 14. In germline, CDR1 is LNHDA, CDR2 SQIVND (reference sequence). The CDR3 length is 15 residues. In DNA, the CDR3 is TGTGCCAGTAGCGACAGGGCGGGGGACTTTCGGCCCCAGCATTTT. This gives the protein CASSDRAGDFRPQHF.

The chain employs TRBV21-1 and TRBJ2-1; the table's D gene call, TRBD2, was not cross checked with the DNA. TRBV21-1 is a documented pseudogene. The CDR3 consists of 15 residues. The CDR3 coding sequence is TGTGCCAGCACTCTAGGACTAGCGGGAGTCTATGAGCAGTTCTTC. Protein: CASTLGLAGVYEQFF.

This clone was seen once. The chain couples TRBV6-6 to TRBJ2-7, with TRBD1 as a possible D gene (6 bases). Germline V gene lookup returns CDR1 MNHNY and CDR2 SVGAGI (reference sequence). The CDR3 is 14 amino acids. Trimming left V 0 bases short and J 6 bases short, with 12 bases between. The CDR3 DNA reads as TGTGCCAGCAGTTACTCGACGGCAGGGGCCGAGCAGTACTTC. It translates to CASSYSTAGAEQYF.